This T cell receptor (beta chain) was sequenced in a study of CD8 T cells in ankylosing spondylitis. TCRdb re-called the 5' RACE reads through MiXCR, storing one row per CDR3 protein. Here the sample spans some 700,000 distinct CDR3 sequences, 19% being singletons. The germline V and J ends were trimmed by 2 bases and 7 bases, with 12 bases remaining between them. From germline, CDR1 is MNHEY and CDR2 SMNVEV (reference sequence). This CDR3 region has 13 residues. For this clonotype: Its antigen is still unknown.

General study results and limits: Ankylosing spondylitis blood appeared to carry a characteristic TCR beta motif of roughly eight highly homologous variants. Researchers report that disease-linked clones proved CD8+ and relatively rare in peripheral blood.

This clonotype was obtained from a male donor with ankylosing spondylitis. This sequence joins TRBV27 and TRBJ2-7; no firm D call. Source material: blood, either unsorted or a sorted T cell fraction (not recorded which). The CDR3 coding sequence is TGTGCCAGCAGTTTACTCCTTGGTTTGGAGCAGTACTTC. Translated, it gives CASSLLLGLEQYF.